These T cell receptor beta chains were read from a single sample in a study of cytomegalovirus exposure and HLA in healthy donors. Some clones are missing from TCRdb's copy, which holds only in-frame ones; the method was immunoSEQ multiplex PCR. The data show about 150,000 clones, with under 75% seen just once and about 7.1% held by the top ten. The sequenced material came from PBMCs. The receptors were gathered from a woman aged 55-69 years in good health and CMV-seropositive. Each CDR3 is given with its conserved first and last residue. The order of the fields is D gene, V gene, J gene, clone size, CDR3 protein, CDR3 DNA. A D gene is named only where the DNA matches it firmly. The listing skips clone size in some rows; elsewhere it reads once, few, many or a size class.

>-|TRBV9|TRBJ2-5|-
CASSVSGTGGETQYF
TGTGCCAGCAGCGTATCCGGGACTGGAGGTGAGACCCAGTACTTC
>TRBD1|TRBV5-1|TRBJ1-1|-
CASSSQGEGTEAFF
TGCGCCAGCAGCTCACAGGGGGAAGGCACTGAAGCTTTCTTT
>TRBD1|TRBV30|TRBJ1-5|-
CAWSLSGGGGNQPQHF
TGTGCCTGGAGTCTTTCAGGGGGCGGAGGCAATCAGCCCCAGCATTTT
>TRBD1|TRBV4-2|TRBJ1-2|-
CASSQRFTGVGGYTF
TGTGCCAGCAGCCAACGTTTTACAGGGGTGGGGGGCTACACCTTC
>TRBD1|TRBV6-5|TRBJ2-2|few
CASSSPGGQGGELFF
TGTGCCAGCAGTTCCCCAGGGGGTCAAGGCGGGGAGCTGTTTTTT
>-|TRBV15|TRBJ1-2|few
CATSRDRRGYTF
TGTGCCACCAGCAGAGATCGCAGGGGCTACACCTTC
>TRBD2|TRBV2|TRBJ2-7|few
CASSGWTSGIHEQYF
TGTGCCAGCAGTGGCTGGACTAGCGGGATCCACGAGCAGTACTTC
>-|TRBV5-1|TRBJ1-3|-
CASSLQSLRSGNTIYF
TGCGCCAGCAGCCTCCAATCCTTGCGCTCTGGAAACACCATATATTTT
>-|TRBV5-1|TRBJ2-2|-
CASSLGGAGELFF
TGCGCCAGCAGCTTGGGCGGGGCCGGGGAGCTGTTTTTT
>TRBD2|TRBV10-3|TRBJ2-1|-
CAISRTSGGDYNEQFF
TGTGCCATCAGTCGGACTAGCGGGGGGGACTACAATGAGCAGTTCTTC
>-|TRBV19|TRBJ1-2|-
CASTSTGTREEYGYTF
TGTGCCAGTACCTCCACGGGAACCAGGGAGGAGTATGGCTACACCTTC
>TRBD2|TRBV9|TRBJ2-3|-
CASSFLAEWGTDTQYF
TGTGCCAGCAGTTTCCTAGCGGAGTGGGGCACAGATACGCAGTATTTT
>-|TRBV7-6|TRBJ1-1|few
CASSLLGKTEAFF
TGTGCCAGCAGCCTACTCGGTAAGACTGAAGCTTTCTTT
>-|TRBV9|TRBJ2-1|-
CASSVEGTYNEQFF
TGTGCCAGCAGCGTAGAAGGGACATACAATGAGCAGTTCTTC
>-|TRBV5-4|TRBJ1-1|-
CASSQGQGTEAFF
TGTGCCAGCAGCCAGGGGCAGGGGACTGAAGCTTTCTTT
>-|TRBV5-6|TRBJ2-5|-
CASSPAGGETQYF
TGTGCCAGCAGCCCGGCTGGGGGGGAGACCCAGTACTTC
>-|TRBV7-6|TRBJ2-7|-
CASSLAAGSYEQYF
TGTGCCAGCAGCTTAGCGGCGGGCTCCTACGAGCAGTACTTC
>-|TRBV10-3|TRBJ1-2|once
CAIGGGVGYTF
TGTGCCATCGGCGGGGGGGTCGGCTACACCTTC
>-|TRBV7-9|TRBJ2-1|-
CASRDAGLDNEQFF
TGTGCCAGCAGGGACGCGGGACTTGACAATGAGCAGTTCTTC
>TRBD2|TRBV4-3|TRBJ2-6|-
CASSPPPGLAAVAGANVLTF
TGCGCCAGCAGCCCTCCGCCGGGACTAGCGGCCGTAGCCGGGGCCAACGTCCTGACTTTC
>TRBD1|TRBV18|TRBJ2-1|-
CASSPPLGQGEGYNEQFF
TGTGCCAGCTCACCACCCCTTGGACAGGGCGAGGGGTACAATGAGCAGTTCTTC
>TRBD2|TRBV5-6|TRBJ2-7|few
CASSFTSGSALPYEQYF
TGTGCCAGCAGCTTTACTAGCGGGAGCGCTCTTCCCTACGAGCAGTACTTC
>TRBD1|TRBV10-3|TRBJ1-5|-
CAIKRDSPISAQHF
TGTGCCATCAAAAGGGACAGTCCCATTAGTGCCCAGCATTTT
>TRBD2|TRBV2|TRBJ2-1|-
CASYWTSGTYNEQFF
TGTGCCAGCTACTGGACTAGCGGTACCTACAATGAGCAGTTCTTC
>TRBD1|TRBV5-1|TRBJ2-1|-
CASSLGRQGRNEQFF
TGCGCCAGCAGCTTGGGGCGACAGGGGCGCAATGAGCAGTTCTTC
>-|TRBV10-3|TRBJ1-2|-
CAISEWIGASLSGYTF
TGTGCCATCAGTGAGTGGATAGGGGCTTCGCTAAGTGGCTACACCTTC
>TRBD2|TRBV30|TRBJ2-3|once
CASTASGSWDTQYF
TGTGCCTCCACGGCTAGCGGGAGTTGGGATACGCAGTATTTT
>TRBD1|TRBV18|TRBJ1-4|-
CASSASRTGLNEKLFF
TGTGCCAGCTCAGCCTCTAGGACAGGTCTTAATGAAAAACTGTTTTTT
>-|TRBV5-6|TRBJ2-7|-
CASSVVSSYEQYF
TGTGCCAGCAGCGTTGTGTCTTCCTACGAGCAGTACTTC
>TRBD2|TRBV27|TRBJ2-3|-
CASNPLAGGTDTQYF
TGTGCCAGCAACCCGCTAGCGGGAGGGACAGATACGCAGTATTTT
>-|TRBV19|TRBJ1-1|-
CASSSQILNTEAFF
TGTGCCAGTAGTTCCCAGATTTTGAACACTGAAGCTTTCTTT
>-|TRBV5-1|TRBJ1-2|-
CASSSDTNYGYTF
TGCGCCAGCAGCTCGGACACGAACTATGGCTACACCTTC
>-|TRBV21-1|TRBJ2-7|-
CASSKPGTGAYEQYF
TGTGCCAGCAGCAAACCCGGGACAGGGGCCTACGAGCAGTACTTC
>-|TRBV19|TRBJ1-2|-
CASSRTRQDYYGYTF
TGTGCCAGTAGTAGGACACGACAGGATTACTATGGCTACACCTTC
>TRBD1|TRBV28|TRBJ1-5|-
CASSSRTGFYYSNQPQHF
TGTGCCAGCAGTTCCCGGACAGGGTTCTACTATAGCAATCAGCCCCAGCATTTT
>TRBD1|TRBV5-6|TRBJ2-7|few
CASRTGQGGLVYEQYF
TGTGCCAGCAGAACGGGACAGGGAGGTCTTGTCTACGAGCAGTACTTC
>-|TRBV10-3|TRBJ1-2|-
CAISEPLGGNYGYTF
TGTGCCATCAGTGAGCCTTTAGGCGGAAACTATGGCTACACCTTC
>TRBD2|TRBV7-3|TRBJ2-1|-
CASSLRSGSGNEQFF
TGTGCCAGCAGCTTAAGGAGCGGGAGTGGCAATGAGCAGTTCTTC
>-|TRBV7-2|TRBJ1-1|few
CASSLIPGQISFF
TGTGCCAGCAGCTTAATTCCAGGACAGATTTCTTTCTTT
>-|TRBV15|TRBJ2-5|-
CATSRSGRRVRETQYF
TGTGCCACCAGCCGCTCTGGCAGGCGGGTCAGGGAGACCCAGTACTTC
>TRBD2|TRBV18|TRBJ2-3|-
CASSREFGGTSEADTQYF
TGTGCCAGCTCACGCGAATTCGGCGGGACTAGCGAGGCAGATACGCAGTATTTT
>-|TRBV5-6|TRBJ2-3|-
CASSLSPAVTDTQYF
TGTGCCAGCAGCTTGAGTCCAGCGGTCACAGATACGCAGTATTTT
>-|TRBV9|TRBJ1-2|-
CASSGGVSGYTF
TGTGCCAGCAGCGGCGGTGTCTCGGGCTACACCTTC
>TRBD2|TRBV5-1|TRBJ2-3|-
CASSLAPSGSTDTQYF
TGCGCCAGCAGCTTGGCCCCTAGCGGGTCCACAGATACGCAGTATTTT
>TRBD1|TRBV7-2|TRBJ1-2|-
CASSSQGGSGYTF
TGTGCCAGCAGCTCCCAGGGGGGAAGTGGCTACACCTTC
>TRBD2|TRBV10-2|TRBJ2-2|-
CASSEISGSSGELFF
TGCGCCAGCAGTGAGATTAGCGGGAGTTCCGGGGAGCTGTTTTTT
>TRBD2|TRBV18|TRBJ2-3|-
CASSHETSGWRDTQYF
TGTGCCAGCTCACATGAGACTAGCGGGTGGAGAGATACGCAGTATTTT